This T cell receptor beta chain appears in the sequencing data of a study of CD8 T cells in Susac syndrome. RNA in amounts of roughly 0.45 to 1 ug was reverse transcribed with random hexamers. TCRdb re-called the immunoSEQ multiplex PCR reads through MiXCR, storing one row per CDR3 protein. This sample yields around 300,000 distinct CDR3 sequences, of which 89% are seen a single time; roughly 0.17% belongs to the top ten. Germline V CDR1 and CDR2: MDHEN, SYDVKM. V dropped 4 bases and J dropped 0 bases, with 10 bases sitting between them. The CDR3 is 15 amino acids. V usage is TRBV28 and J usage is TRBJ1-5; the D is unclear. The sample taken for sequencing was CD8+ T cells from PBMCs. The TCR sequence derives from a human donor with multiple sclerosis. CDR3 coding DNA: TGTGCCAGCAGTTGGACGTGGGGTAGCAATCAGCCCCAGCATTTT. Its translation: CASSWTWGSNQPQHF.